The table lists the clone carrying this T cell receptor beta chain with a count of one. The antigen remains undetermined. The sample holds other DNA sequences that translate to the same CDR3. Deep-level assay runs were performed. Repertoires were generated with immunoSEQ multiplex PCR, while TCRdb's copy carries only in-frame clones and drops some. The sample shows over 1.5 million clones, about 98% of them seen only once. This entry belongs to a study of shared clonotypes between healthy human individuals. Notes on the study in general: Non-shared clonotypes showed lower generation probabilities than clonotypes common to all four donors.

The CDR3 spans 12 residues. Germline V gene lookup returns CDR1 SGHNT and CDR2 YYREEE (reference sequence). The V end lost 1 base, the J end lost 4 bases, and 5 bases lay between the germline ends. This clonotype was sampled from a young man in good health. The rearrangement links TRBV5-4 to TRBJ2-5; D is unresolved. Input material: naive CD4+ T cells sorted from blood. Subset: CD45RA+ positively selected. The CDR3 DNA reads TGTGCCAGCAGCTTGCCGGGAGAGACCCAGTACTTC. It specifies CASSLPGETQYF.